These 8 T cell receptor beta chains share one sample of origin, sequenced in a study of T-cell memory formation after mild COVID-19. TCRdb reprocessed the 5' RACE reads with MiXCR, giving one entry per CDR3 protein. This table holds about 560,000 distinct CDR3 sequences, roughly 20% found once. The material sequenced was PBMCs or a T cell subset sorted from them (not recorded which). The receptors stem from an adult woman who had mild COVID-19 (a few samples of this study predate the infection). Cell type and time point are not known.

Ten or more counts support this clonotype. The chain combines TRBV7-6 with TRBJ2-1; D ambiguous. The CDR3 runs to 14 residues. In germline, CDR1 is SGHVS, CDR2 FNYEAQ. Trimming stripped 1 base from V and 5 bases from J, with 9 bases between. CDR3 DNA sequence: TGTGCCAGCAGCTTAGTTATTAGCCACAATGAGCAGTTCTTC. It encodes CASSLVISHNEQFF.

The V call is TRBV2, the J call TRBJ2-3; TRBD1 is a possible D gene (7 bases). CDR1 is SNHLY and CDR2 is FYNNEI in the germline V gene. The CDR3 covers 16 residues. Trimming cost V 7 bases and J 1 base, with 18 bases left between them. DNA of the CDR3: TGTGCCAGCATGGGGGGATGGACAGGACGCACAGATACGCAGTATTTT. It translates to CASMGGWTGRTDTQYF.

This clonotype has only a few counts. The chain combines TRBV5-5 with TRBJ1-1, with TRBD1 as a possible D gene (5 bases). Germline CDR1 reads SGHKS; CDR2 reads YYEKEE (reference sequence). There are 15 residues in the CDR3. Trimming left V 4 bases short and J 5 bases short, with 18 bases between. The CDR3 is CASSLGRPEGTEAFF. As DNA, the CDR3 is TGTGCCAGCAGCCTGGGACGGCCCGAGGGGACTGAAGCTTTCTTT.

V and J are TRBV5-1 and TRBJ1-2; no clear D. Germline CDR1 SGHRS, CDR2 YFSETQ. Trimming took off 0 bases at V and 4 bases at J, with 7 bases between the two ends. This CDR3 spans 13 amino acids. The CDR3 spells CASSLEATYGYTF. DNA of the CDR3: TGCGCCAGCAGCTTGGAAGCCACCTATGGCTACACCTTC.

This clonotype was counted many times. The chain combines TRBV21-1 with TRBJ2-3; no check of the table's D call, TRBD1, against the DNA was made. TRBV21-1 is listed as a pseudogene. The CDR3 consists of 17 residues. Here the CDR3 DNA reads TGTGCCAGCAGCAAAGTAAAAGGGGGCCGTTGCACAGATACGCAGTATTTT. Protein product: CASSKVKGGRCTDTQYF.

This sequence joins TRBV14 and TRBJ2-1; D uncertain. CDR3 size: 13 residues. Germline lookup yields CDR1 SGHDN and CDR2 FVKESK. V lost 2 bases and J 8 bases, leaving 10 bases between the germline ends. The CDR3 bases are TGTGCCAGCAGCCAACTCCTCTCGGATGAGCAGTTCTTC. This gives the protein CASSQLLSDEQFF. Supplemented by reference TRBV14 and TRBJ2-1, the full variable domain reads EAGVTQFPSHSVIEKGQTVTLRCDPISGHDNLYWYRRVMGKEIKFLLHFVKESKQDESGMPNNRFLAERTGGTYSTLKVQPAELEDSGVYFCASSQLLSDEQFFGPGTRLTVL.

This clonotype was detected once. The chain recombines TRBV4-2 with TRBJ1-1; a possible D gene is TRBD1 (6 bases). The germline V and J ends were trimmed by 1 base and 3 bases, with 15 bases remaining between them. CDR3 length: 16 amino acids. Germline CDR1 and CDR2: LGHNA and YNFKEQ. CDR3 sequence: CASSQVVQGDDTEAFF. CDR3 DNA sequence: TGTGCCAGCAGCCAAGTAGTACAGGGCGACGACACTGAAGCTTTCTTT.

This clonotype was observed a few times. The chain combines TRBV5-1 with TRBJ2-7; 7 bases are shared with TRBD1. The CDR3 loop spans 13 amino acids. Germline CDR1 reads SGHRS; CDR2 reads YFSETQ. The V segment lost 5 bases and the J segment 1 base; nucleotides outside the gene matches: 3. The CDR3 DNA is TGCGCCAGCAGACAGGGGTATTCCTACGAGCAGTACTTC. Residues: CASRQGYSYEQYF. The variable domain in full, completed from reference TRBV5-1 and TRBJ2-7, reads KAGVTQTPRYLIKTRGQQVTLSCSPISGHRSVSWYQQTPGQGLQFLFEYFSETQRNKGNFPGRFSGRQFSNSRSEMNVSTLELGDSALYLCASRQGYSYEQYFGPGTRLTVT.